Sequencing of this TCR beta chain was carried out in a study of beta chain features in type 1 diabetes. Study-wide background: The study found patients and healthy donors alike in age, gender and cell yields. Findings and caveats of the study: In every one of the four CD4+ subsets, TCRB CDR3s were moderately but significantly shorter in Type 1 diabetes patients.

V dropped 4 bases and J dropped 3; count of bases not matched to a gene: 6. This CDR3 region has 14 residues. The V gene's germline CDR1 is LGHNA and CDR2 YNFKEQ. Isolated RNA was reverse transcribed in full, so expressed TCRB transcripts were sequenced. Measured with immunoSEQ multiplex PCR; TCRdb has only the in-frame clones, and not every one. The data show about 40,000 clones, about half seen once. The sample holds a few counts of this clone. Its target is unknown. The J gene is TRBJ2-7, the V gene TRBV4-2; 7 bases match TRBD1. The sequence was collected from a woman younger than 35 in good health. The sample consisted of central memory CD4+ T cells from blood. The CDR3 bases are TGTGCCAGCAGCCCCGGGACAGAGATCTACGAGCAGTACTTC. Translating it yields CASSPGTEIYEQYF.